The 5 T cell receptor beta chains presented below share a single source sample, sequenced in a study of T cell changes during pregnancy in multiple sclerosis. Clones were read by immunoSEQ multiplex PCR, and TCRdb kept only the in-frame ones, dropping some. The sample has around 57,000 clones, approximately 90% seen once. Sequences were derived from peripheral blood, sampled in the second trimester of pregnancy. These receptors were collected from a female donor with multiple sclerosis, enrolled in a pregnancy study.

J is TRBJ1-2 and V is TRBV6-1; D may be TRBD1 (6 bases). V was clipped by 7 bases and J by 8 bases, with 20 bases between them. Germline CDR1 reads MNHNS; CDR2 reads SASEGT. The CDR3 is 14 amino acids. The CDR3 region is CASTLDRRASGYTF. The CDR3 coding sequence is TGTGCCAGCACCTTGGACAGAAGAGCTTCAGGCTACACCTTC.

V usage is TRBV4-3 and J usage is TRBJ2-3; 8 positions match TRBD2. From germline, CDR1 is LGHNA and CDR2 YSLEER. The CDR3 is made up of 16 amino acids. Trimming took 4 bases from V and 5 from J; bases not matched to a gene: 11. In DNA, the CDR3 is TGCGCCAGCAGCCTGATCCTCGGGGGGGCCAGAGATACGCAGTATTTT. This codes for CASSLILGGARDTQYF.

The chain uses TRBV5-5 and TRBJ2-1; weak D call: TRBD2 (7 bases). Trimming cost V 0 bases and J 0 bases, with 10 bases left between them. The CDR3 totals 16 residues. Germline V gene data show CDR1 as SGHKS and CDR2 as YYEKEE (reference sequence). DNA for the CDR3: TGTGCCAGCAGCTTGGAGGGGGGGAGCTCCTACAATGAGCAGTTCTTC. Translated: CASSLEGGSSYNEQFF.

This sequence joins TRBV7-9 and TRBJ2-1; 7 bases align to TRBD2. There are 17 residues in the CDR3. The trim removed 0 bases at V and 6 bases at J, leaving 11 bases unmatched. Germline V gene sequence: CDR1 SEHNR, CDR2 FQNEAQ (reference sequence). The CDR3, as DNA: TGTGCCAGCAGCTTAGCGGGGGGGAGGGTACGAAGCAATGAGCAGTTCTTC. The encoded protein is CASSLAGGRVRSNEQFF.

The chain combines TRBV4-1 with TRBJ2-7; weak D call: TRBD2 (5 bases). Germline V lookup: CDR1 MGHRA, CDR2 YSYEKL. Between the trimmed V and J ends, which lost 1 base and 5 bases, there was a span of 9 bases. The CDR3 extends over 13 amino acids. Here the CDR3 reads CASSQVLVHEQYF. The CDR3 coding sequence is TGCGCCAGCAGCCAAGTACTAGTCCACGAGCAGTACTTC.